This TCR beta chain was captured by sequencing in a study of cytotoxic CD8 clonotypes in ibrutinib-treated CLL. Study-wide context: Among responders, roughly 24 were partial and 2 complete; after median roughly 72 months, 14 stayed remitted and roughly 12 progressed.

This clone was recorded only once. Its antigen is not identified. The study's findings and limits: Clonality, elevated at ibrutinib response, dropped back toward baseline at progression. Sampling times differed between sustained-remission and progressing patients.

Some clones are missing from TCRdb's copy, which holds only in-frame ones; the method was immunoSEQ multiplex PCR. The data hold about 160,000 clones, with roughly four fifths observed a single time. This CDR3 contains 16 residues. Looked up from germline, CDR1 is ENHRY and CDR2 is SYGVKD. The germline V and J ends were trimmed by 6 bases and 3 bases, with 17 bases remaining between them. The sequence derives from a human donor with chronic lymphocytic leukemia. The chain recombines TRBV10-3 with TRBJ2-2; perhaps TRBD1 as D (8 bases). Sequenced here: PBMCs, sampled after 12 months of ibrutinib treatment. CDR3 sequence: CAISWGGQADTGELFF. DNA for the CDR3: TGTGCCATCAGCTGGGGGGGACAGGCTGACACCGGGGAGCTGTTTTTT.